Listed below are T cell receptor beta chains from one sample, sequenced in a study of T cells in Graves' hyperthyroidism and ophthalmopathy. TCRdb reprocessed the multiplex PCR reads with MiXCR, giving one entry per CDR3 protein. The sample yields hundreds of thousands of distinct CDR3 sequences, about 38% seen once. Sequenced sample: blood. The receptors stem from a man in his late teens or twenties with Graves' hyperthyroidism. CDR3s include the opening cysteine and the closing phenylalanine or tryptophan. Fields, in order: V gene, J gene, CDR3 protein.

v_call: TRBV20-1; j_call: TRBJ1-2; cdr3_aa: CSASREAGVGYTF
v_call: TRBV5-1; j_call: TRBJ1-4; cdr3_aa: CASSLVTGFNEKLFF
v_call: TRBV24-1; j_call: TRBJ2-5; cdr3_aa: CATSDPGGSGETQYF
v_call: TRBV7-2; j_call: TRBJ2-7; cdr3_aa: CASSLGPGTYEQYF
v_call: TRBV19; j_call: TRBJ1-2; cdr3_aa: CASTQLGGGDGYTF
v_call: TRBV29-1; j_call: TRBJ1-1; cdr3_aa: CSLRTGEDTEAFF
v_call: TRBV20-1; j_call: TRBJ1-4; cdr3_aa: CSAIWGSGEKLFF
v_call: TRBV10-3; j_call: TRBJ2-3; cdr3_aa: CAIRDGSSTDTQYF
v_call: TRBV29-1; j_call: TRBJ2-2; cdr3_aa: CSADVRGSAGELFF
v_call: TRBV12-3/TRBV12-4; j_call: TRBJ2-5; cdr3_aa: CASSFSGTETQYF
v_call: TRBV20-1; j_call: TRBJ1-5; cdr3_aa: CSAGFQGNQPQHF
v_call: TRBV7-3; j_call: TRBJ2-6; cdr3_aa: CASSILRGRGANVLTF
v_call: TRBV12-3/TRBV12-4; j_call: TRBJ2-5; cdr3_aa: CASSPRWGETQYF
v_call: TRBV6-5; j_call: TRBJ2-7; cdr3_aa: CASSLAGGSFEQYF